This T cell receptor beta chain derives from a study of graft-versus-host responses after intestinal transplantation. As for the study in general: Grafts that recipients had were multivisceral, liver-intestinal, or isolated intestinal transplants. Induction with anti-thymocyte globulin, then tacrolimus and steroids for roughly 3 years, was given to all recipients. Study results and caveats: Subjects displaying graft-donor T cell macrochimerism possessed elevated graft-versus-host to host-versus-graft clonal ratios inside allografts.

This CDR3 has 18 amino acids. Germline assignment: CDR1 LGHNA and CDR2 YSLEER. V dropped 0 bases and J dropped 5; count of bases not matched to a gene: 12. Assay: immunoSEQ multiplex PCR; the TCRdb copy retains only in-frame clones and omits some. The table lists around 89,000 clones, just under 95% of them singletons. Regarding this clone: Its antigen is unidentified.

This specimen was unstimulated CD8+ T cells sorted from spleen or lymph node cells, taken before transplant. V usage is TRBV4-3 and J usage is TRBJ2-3; the match to TRBD2 covers 9 bases. The clonotype was recovered from a human donor who was the organ donor for an intestinal transplant. CDR3 coding DNA: TGCGCCAGCAGCCAAGAGGGACCTATGATAGCGGGAGAAGATACGCAGTATTTT. Protein: CASSQEGPMIAGEDTQYF.